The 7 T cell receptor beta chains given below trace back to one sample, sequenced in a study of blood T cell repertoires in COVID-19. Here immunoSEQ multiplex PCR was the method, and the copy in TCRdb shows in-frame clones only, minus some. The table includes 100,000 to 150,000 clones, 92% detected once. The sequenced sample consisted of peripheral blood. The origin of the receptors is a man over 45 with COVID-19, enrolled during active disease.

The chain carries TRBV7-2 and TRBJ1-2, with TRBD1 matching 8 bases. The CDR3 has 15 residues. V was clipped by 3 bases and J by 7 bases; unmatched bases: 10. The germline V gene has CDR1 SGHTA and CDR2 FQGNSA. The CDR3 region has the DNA TGTGCCAGCAGCTTTGACCATCAGGGGGCAGGTGGCTACACCTTC. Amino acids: CASSFDHQGAGGYTF.

CDR3 in DNA: TGTGCCAGCAGCTTCAGGGGGCAGGAAAAACTGTTTTTT. Protein sequence: CASSFRGQEKLFF. The gene calls are TRBV5-4 and TRBJ1-4, with 8 nucleotides matching TRBD1. The CDR3 contains 13 residues. Trimming cost V 2 bases and J 8 bases; bases outside gene matches: 2. The V gene's germline CDR1 is SGHNT and CDR2 YYREEE (reference sequence).

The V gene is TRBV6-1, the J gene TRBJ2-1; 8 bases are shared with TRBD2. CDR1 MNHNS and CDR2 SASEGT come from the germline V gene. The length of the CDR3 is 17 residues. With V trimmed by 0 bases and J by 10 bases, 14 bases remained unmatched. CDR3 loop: CASSEAQLAGRRGEQFF. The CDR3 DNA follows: TGTGCCAGCAGTGAAGCGCAGCTAGCGGGTAGACGTGGGGAGCAGTTCTTC.

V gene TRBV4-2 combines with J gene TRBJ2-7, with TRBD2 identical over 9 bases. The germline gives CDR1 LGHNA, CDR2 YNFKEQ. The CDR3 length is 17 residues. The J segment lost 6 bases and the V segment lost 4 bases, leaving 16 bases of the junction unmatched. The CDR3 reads CASSPEGGSGSFPEQYF. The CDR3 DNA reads TGTGCCAGCAGCCCGGAGGGAGGTAGCGGGAGTTTCCCCGAGCAGTACTTC.

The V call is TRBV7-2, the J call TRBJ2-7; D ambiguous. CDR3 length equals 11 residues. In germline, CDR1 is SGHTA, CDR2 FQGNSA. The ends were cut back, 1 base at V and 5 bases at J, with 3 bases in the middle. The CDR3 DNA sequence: TGTGCCAGCAGCTTAGTCGACGAGCAGTACTTC. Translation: CASSLVDEQYF.

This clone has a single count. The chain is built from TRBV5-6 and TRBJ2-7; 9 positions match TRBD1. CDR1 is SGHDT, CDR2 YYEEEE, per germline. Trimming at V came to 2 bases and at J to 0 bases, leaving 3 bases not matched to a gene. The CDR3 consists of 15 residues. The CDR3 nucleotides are TGTGCCAGCAGCTTCGGACAGGGGAGCTCCTACGAGCAGTACTTC. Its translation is CASSFGQGSSYEQYF.

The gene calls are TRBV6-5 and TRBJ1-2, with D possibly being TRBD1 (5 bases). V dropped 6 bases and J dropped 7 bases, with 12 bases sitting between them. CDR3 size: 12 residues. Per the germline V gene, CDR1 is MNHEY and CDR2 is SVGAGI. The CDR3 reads CASSTAGRGYTF. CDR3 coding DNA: TGTGCCAGCAGCACCGCAGGGCGTGGCTACACCTTC.